This TCR beta chain comes out of a study of blood T cell repertoires in COVID-19. On the study more broadly: There were acute and convalescent COVID-19 samples, and they came from the United States, Italy and Spain.

Using immunoSEQ multiplex PCR, the repertoire was profiled, and TCRdb retains in-frame clones only, with some absent. The table has roughly 150,000 clones, roughly 90% seen once. Germline CDR1 is KGHSH and CDR2 is LQKENI. This CDR3 is built from 17 residues. The V end was cut by 0 bases, the J end by 4 bases, with 18 bases between. The receptor was isolated from a man in his 60s with acute or convalescent COVID-19. The specimen sequenced was peripheral blood. The V and J genes are TRBV18 and TRBJ1-2; weak D call: TRBD1 (6 bases). The CDR3 region is CASSPPARGGGAYGYTF. The CDR3 DNA follows: TGTGCCAGCTCACCACCCGCAAGAGGCGGGGGCGCCTATGGCTACACCTTC.